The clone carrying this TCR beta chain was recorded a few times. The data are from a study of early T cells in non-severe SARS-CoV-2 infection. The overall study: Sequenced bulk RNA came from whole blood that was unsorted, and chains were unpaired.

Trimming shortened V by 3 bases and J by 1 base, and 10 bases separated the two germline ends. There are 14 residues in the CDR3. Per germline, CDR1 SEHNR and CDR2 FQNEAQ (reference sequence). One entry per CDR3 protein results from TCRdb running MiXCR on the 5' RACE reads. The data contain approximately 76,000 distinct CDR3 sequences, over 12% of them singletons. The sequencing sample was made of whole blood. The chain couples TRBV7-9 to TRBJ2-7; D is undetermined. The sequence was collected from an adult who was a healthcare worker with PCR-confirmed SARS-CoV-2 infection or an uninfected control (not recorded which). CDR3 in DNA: TGTGCCAGCAGCTTTGCTCCCGATTCCTACGAGCAGTACTTC. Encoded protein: CASSFAPDSYEQYF.